This T cell receptor (beta chain) was observed in a study of T cells in Graves' hyperthyroidism and ophthalmopathy. The TCR beta CDR3 regions underwent amplification using RNA transcripts as the source. HTBI primers were the set used in a first-round RT-PCR of the TCR CDR3. One entry per CDR3 protein results from TCRdb running MiXCR on the multiplex PCR reads. The sample holds 500,000 to 800,000 distinct CDR3 sequences, 40% to 55% seen once. Patients showing uncontrolled infection, other autoimmune disease, pregnancy or lactation were ineligible. This clonotype was seen many times. Germline assignment: CDR1 SQVTM and CDR2 ANQGSEA. V shed 4 bases, J shed 6 bases, and the junction held 3 bases outside the gene matches. The CDR3 is 12 amino acids.

Sequencing was done on a sample of peripheral blood or thyroid tissue (not recorded which). The source is an adult man with Graves' disease, either hyperthyroidism or ophthalmopathy (not recorded which). This rearrangement joins TRBV29-1 to TRBJ2-7; 10 nucleotides line up with TRBD1. CDR3 sequence (DNA): TGCAGCGTTGGACAGGGGGCGACCGAGCAGTACTTC. Its protein product is CSVGQGATEQYF.